This passage covers 9 T cell receptor beta chains from one sample sequenced in a study of blood T cell repertoires in COVID-19. Data came from immunoSEQ multiplex PCR; TCRdb stores just in-frame clones and leaves some out. The table has approximately 240,000 clones, around four fifths seen once. The sequencing input was peripheral blood. The source of these receptors is a woman aged 60-75 years who had recovered from COVID-19.

This rearrangement joins TRBV29-1 to TRBJ1-1, with 10 bases that match TRBD1. The CDR3 runs 13 residues. The germline V gene encodes CDR1 SQVTM and CDR2 ANQGSEA. The J segment lost 3 bases and the V segment lost 7 bases, leaving 5 bases of the junction unmatched. CDR3 protein: CSAGTGVYTEAFF. CDR3 DNA: TGCAGCGCTGGGACAGGGGTTTACACTGAAGCTTTCTTT.

The rearrangement joins TRBV30 to TRBJ2-6, with D tentatively TRBD2 (5 bases). This CDR3 region has 14 residues. The germline CDR1 and CDR2 sequences are GTSNPN and SVGIG (reference sequence). Trimming took off 1 base at V and 4 bases at J, with 8 bases between the two ends. CDR3 in amino acids: CAWSGGYGANVLTF. The CDR3 nucleotides read TGTGCCTGGAGTGGAGGGTACGGGGCCAACGTCCTGACTTTC.

The chain couples TRBV7-3 to TRBJ2-5; no reliable D call. V was trimmed by 1 base and J by 1 base, leaving 4 bases between them. This CDR3 is 13 amino acids long. The germline V gene encodes CDR1 SGHTA and CDR2 FQGTGA. In nucleotides, the CDR3 is TGTGCCAGCAGCTTAAACACCCAAGAGACCCAGTACTTC. The encoded protein is CASSLNTQETQYF.

The rearrangement uses TRBV5-8 and TRBJ1-4; 7 nucleotides align to TRBD1. CDR1 and CDR2 (germline): SGHTS, YDEGEE. The junction had 3 bases not matched to a gene; V was cut back by 4 bases and J by 3 bases. This CDR3 spans 14 amino acids. The CDR3 region has the DNA TGTGCCAGCAGCCCGAGGGGGCCTAATGAAAAACTGTTTTTT. This encodes CASSPRGPNEKLFF.

The chain recombines TRBV29-1 with TRBJ1-1; the D is unclear. V was cut by 6 bases and J by 0 bases, with 5 bases left in between. There are 11 residues in the CDR3. Germline CDR1 is SQVTM and CDR2 is ANQGSEA. CDR3 loop: CSVIMNTEAFF. The CDR3 coding sequence is TGCAGCGTAATAATGAACACTGAAGCTTTCTTT.

The chain links TRBV7-2 to TRBJ2-7; D is perhaps TRBD2 (6 bases). The germline gives CDR1 SGHTA, CDR2 FQGNSA. The CDR3 runs to 14 residues. Deletions cut 5 bases from V and 0 bases from J, with 11 bases between. The CDR3 DNA is TGTGCCAGCAGCCCGCACGGGGGCTCCTACGAGCAGTACTTC. Amino acids: CASSPHGGSYEQYF. The whole variable domain, filled in from reference TRBV7-2 and TRBJ2-7, reads GAGVSQSPSNKVTEKGKDVELRCDPISGHTALYWYRQSLGQGLEFLIYFQGNSAPDKSGLPSDRFSAERTGGSVSTLTIQRTQQEDSAVYLCASSPHGGSYEQYFGPGTRLTVT.

The chain has TRBV3-1 (or the pseudogene TRBV3-2) and TRBJ1-1; D uncertain. The CDR3 is 14 amino acids. The V end lost 7 bases, the J end lost 5 bases, and 17 bases lay between the germline ends. Germline V CDR1 and CDR2: LGHDT, YNNKEL (reference sequence). Here the CDR3 DNA reads TGTGCCAGCACGACGGGGAAGTTAAGGACTGAAGCTTTCTTT. It encodes CASTTGKLRTEAFF.

This chain uses TRBV6-2 or TRBV6-3 with TRBJ1-1; D possibly corresponds to TRBD1 (5 bases). Germline V gene sequence: CDR1 MNHEY, CDR2 SVGEGT. The CDR3 has 11 amino acids. V was cut by 5 bases and J by 7 bases, with 8 bases left in between. This CDR3 is CASSGRGEAFF. Here the CDR3 DNA reads TGTGCCAGCAGTGGGAGGGGTGAAGCTTTCTTT.

The chain links TRBV4-3 to TRBJ1-5; no clear D. Germline V gene sequence: CDR1 LGHNA, CDR2 YSLEER. Trimming took 5 bases from V and 5 from J, leaving 13 bases between them. The CDR3 has 14 amino acids. The CDR3 region has the DNA TGCGCCAGCAGCTTTGGGCATCTTGATCAGCCCCAGCATTTT. Translation gives CASSFGHLDQPQHF.